This TCR beta chain originates from a study of blood T cell repertoires in COVID-19. Study overall: Collection of acute and convalescent COVID-19 samples took place in the United States, Italy and Spain. T cells, B-cell-depleted T cells, or PBMCs provided the cDNA or gDNA that served as material.

Germline CDR1 is SGHRS and CDR2 is YFSETQ. This CDR3 is built from 14 residues. V trimming: 4 bases; J trimming: 1 base; junction bases outside the gene matches: 2. Methods used by the authors: Reference gene primer amplification in the assay estimated nucleated cell counts. Clones were sequenced by immunoSEQ multiplex PCR, and TCRdb holds only the in-frame ones, with some missing. V, J and clone size are those of that table, while D and trimming were read from the DNA. The profile shows roughly 50,000 clones, about 90% of them singletons. The V and J genes are TRBV5-1 and TRBJ2-7; 10 bases map to TRBD1. The sample comprised peripheral blood. This clonotype originated in a human donor with active COVID-19. The donor label of this sample is uncertain. The DNA for the CDR3 is TGCGCCAGCAGCCCGGGACAGGGGTCCTACGAGCAGTACTTC. Translated: CASSPGQGSYEQYF.